This passage covers 29 T cell receptor beta chains from one sample sequenced in a study of blood T cell repertoires in COVID-19. Here immunoSEQ multiplex PCR was the method, and the copy in TCRdb shows in-frame clones only, minus some. The table lists 150,000 to 160,000 clones, 60% to 85% of them singletons. Sequenced input: peripheral blood. The receptors stem from an elderly man with acute or convalescent COVID-19.

The CDR3: CASSPDSFTAAFF. CDR3 coding DNA: TGTGCCAGCAGCCCGGACTCTTTTACGGCCGCTTTCTTT. The V call is TRBV25-1, the J call TRBJ1-1; D is unresolved. Trimming shortened V by 6 bases and J by 11 bases, and 19 bases separated the two germline ends. The CDR3 covers 13 residues. In germline, CDR1 is MGHDK, CDR2 SYGVNS. Full variable domain (missing parts from reference TRBV25-1 and TRBJ1-1): EADIYQTPRYLVIGTGKKITLECSQTMGHDKMYWYQQDPGMELHLIHYSYGVNSTEKGDLSSESTVSRIRTEHFPLTLESARPSHTSQYLCASSPDSFTAAFFGQGTRLTVV.

The chain is built from TRBV6-2 or TRBV6-3 and TRBJ1-2, with 8 bases aligning to TRBD1. Trimming removed 4 bases from V and 5 bases from J; junction bases left unmatched: 3. The CDR3 extends over 13 amino acids. Germline V gene sequence: CDR1 MNHEY, CDR2 SVGEGT. In nucleotides, the CDR3 is TGTGCCAGCAGTTCAGGGGGCATTTATGGCTACACCTTC. Its protein product is CASSSGGIYGYTF.

CDR3 amino acids: CASSTGTGANTEAFF. In DNA form, the CDR3 reads TGTGCCAGCAGCACCGGGACAGGGGCGAACACTGAAGCTTTCTTT. The J gene is TRBJ1-1, the V gene TRBV6-5, with 10 bases that match TRBD1. Germline CDR1 reads MNHEY; CDR2 reads SVGAGI. The ends lost 6 bases at V and 1 base at J; junction bases unmatched: 5. This CDR3 is built from 15 residues.

The chain employs TRBV5-1 and TRBJ2-6; maybe TRBD2 (6 bases). The V end lost 2 bases, the J end lost 3 bases, and 12 bases lay between the germline ends. The CDR3 runs 16 residues. Germline V gene data show CDR1 as SGHRS and CDR2 as YFSETQ. This CDR3 reads CASSLGGVGGANVLTF. CDR3 DNA: TGCGCCAGCAGCTTAGGAGGGGTTGGTGGGGCCAACGTCCTGACTTTC.

About this clone: The junction does not match germline at one end; this may be a read error. V is TRBV7-7 and J is TRBJ2-7; weak D call: TRBD2 (6 bases). The germline CDR1 and CDR2 sequences are SSHAT and FNYEAQ (reference sequence). This CDR3 contains 13 residues. CDR3 amino acids: CASSGGAPYEQYF. CDR3 DNA: TGTGCTAGCAGCGGCGGGGCCCCCTACGAGCAGTACTTC.

The chain joins TRBV20-1 to TRBJ1-2; D remains ambiguous. There are 11 residues in the CDR3. Germline-derived CDR1 and CDR2 are DFQATT and SNEGSKA (reference sequence). V was shortened by 5 bases and J by 8 bases, with 12 bases between the two germline ends. For the CDR3, the DNA is TGCAGTGCTGCGGGCGCAAACGGCTACACCTTC. Encoded protein: CSAAGANGYTF.

The J gene is TRBJ2-7, the V gene TRBV11-2, with a possible D match to TRBD1 (6 bases). The CDR3 extends over 16 amino acids. V lost 0 bases and J lost 3, with 15 bases in between. Germline CDR1 is SGHAT and CDR2 is FQNNGV. The CDR3 sequence is CASSLDRGRGNYEQYV. CDR3 in DNA: TGTGCCAGCAGCTTAGACAGGGGCCGAGGGAACTACGAGCAGTACGTC.

The chain employs TRBV9 and TRBJ2-7; D possibly corresponds to TRBD1 (5 bases). Trimming shortened V by 0 bases and J by 6 bases, and 13 bases separated the two germline ends. The CDR3 has 14 residues. The V gene's germline CDR1 is SGDLS and CDR2 YYNGEE. CDR3 nucleotides: TGTGCCAGCAGCGTAGTCGGAGACAGCAGCGAGCAGTACTTC. It is translated as CASSVVGDSSEQYF. Full variable domain (outside the CDR3, taken from reference TRBV9 and TRBJ2-7): DSGVTQTPKHLITATGQRVTLRCSPRSGDLSVYWYQQSLDQGLQFLIQYYNGEERAKGNILERFSAQQFPDLHSELNLSSLELGDSALYFCASSVVGDSSEQYFGPGTRLTVT.

The chain has TRBV30 and TRBJ2-7, with D maybe TRBD2 (6 bases). Trimming took off 5 bases at V and 0 bases at J, with 8 bases between the two ends. CDR3 length equals 12 residues. CDR1 and CDR2 from the germline V gene are GTSNPN and SVGIG (reference sequence). The CDR3 spells CAWGDFSYEQYF. The CDR3 bases are TGTGCCTGGGGGGACTTCTCCTACGAGCAGTACTTC.

The V and J genes are TRBV29-1 and TRBJ1-1, with 7 bases aligning to TRBD1. Germline values: CDR1 SQVTM, CDR2 ANQGSEA. V lost 4 bases, J lost 6 bases, and 5 bases stayed unmatched. This CDR3 is 12 amino acids long. CDR3 DNA sequence: TGCAGCGTTGTCCAGGGGGTGGCTGAAGCTTTCTTT. Its translation is CSVVQGVAEAFF.

V usage is TRBV7-9 and J usage is TRBJ1-4; TRBD1 matches at 7 bases. Germline CDR1 and CDR2: SEHNR and FQNEAQ (reference sequence). The CDR3 extends over 15 amino acids. Trimming removed 3 bases from V and 6 bases from J; junction bases left unmatched: 7. The CDR3 bases are TGTGCCAGCAGCTTGGACACAGACAGGGATGAAAAACTGTTTTTT. Translated: CASSLDTDRDEKLFF.

The chain carries TRBV19 and TRBJ1-1; possibly TRBD1 for D (6 bases). The V and J ends lost 4 bases and 1 base respectively, with 13 bases between them. The CDR3 is 15 amino acids. Germline CDR1 LNHDA, CDR2 SQIVND (reference sequence). In DNA, the CDR3 is TGTGCCAGTAGTAGGACAGATACGCGGAACACTGAAGCTTTCTTT. This sequence encodes CASSRTDTRNTEAFF.

This clone was recorded a few times. The rearrangement links TRBV30 to TRBJ1-5; no clear D gene. CDR3 length: 14 amino acids. Trimming stripped 3 bases from V and 5 bases from J, with 14 bases between. Germline assignment: CDR1 GTSNPN and CDR2 SVGIG (reference sequence). CDR3 loop: CAWRVGGSDQPQHF. CDR3 nucleotides: TGTGCCTGGAGGGTGGGAGGGTCCGATCAGCCCCAGCATTTT.

V gene TRBV29-1 combines with J gene TRBJ2-1; a possible D gene is TRBD2 (5 bases). The CDR3 is 12 residues long. CDR1 is SQVTM and CDR2 is ANQGSEA in the germline V gene. Trimming stripped 3 bases from V and 8 bases from J, with 11 bases between. The CDR3 DNA is TGCAGCGTTGACCCTTCTAGCTATGAGCAGTTCTTC. Residues: CSVDPSSYEQFF.

The rearrangement joins TRBV18 to TRBJ2-7; D may be TRBD2 (6 bases). Deletions cut 0 bases from V and 2 bases from J, with 8 bases between. CDR1 and CDR2 (germline): KGHSH, LQKENI. This CDR3 contains 14 residues. The CDR3 loop reads CASSPPWGAYEQYV. The CDR3 coding sequence is TGTGCCAGCTCACCACCGTGGGGGGCCTACGAGCAGTACGTC.

The CDR3: CASSRRGGETQYF. The CDR3 nucleotides are TGTGCCAGCAGCCGGAGGGGCGGAGAGACCCAGTACTTC. The chain couples TRBV3-1 (or the pseudogene TRBV3-2) to TRBJ2-5, with a possible D match to TRBD2 (6 bases). The germline CDR1 and CDR2 sequences are LGHDT and YNNKEL (reference sequence). Trimming shortened V by 4 bases and J by 4 bases, and 10 bases separated the two germline ends. The CDR3 is 13 residues long.

V usage is TRBV30 and J usage is TRBJ1-2, with 9 bases aligning to TRBD1. CDR3 length: 15 amino acids. With 2 bases clipped from V and 2 bases from J, the junction kept 6 bases outside the gene matches. Germline lookup yields CDR1 GTSNPN and CDR2 SVGIG (reference sequence). The CDR3 is CAWSPGTGRNYGYTF. CDR3 DNA sequence: TGTGCCTGGAGTCCCGGGACAGGGAGGAACTATGGCTACACCTTC. The variable domain in full, completed from reference TRBV30 and TRBJ1-2, reads SQTIHQWPATLVQPVGSPLSLECTVEGTSNPNLYWYRQAAGRGLQLLFYSVGIGQISSEVPQNLSASRPQDRQFILSSKKLLLSDSGFYLCAWSPGTGRNYGYTFGSGTRLTVV.

Written as DNA, the CDR3 is TGTGCCCTCCTAGGGCAGGGGTCGAACAATGAGCAGTTCTTC. Its translation: CALLGQGSNNEQFF. This rearrangement joins TRBV6-5 to TRBJ2-1, with TRBD1 as a possible D gene (6 bases). Germline V lookup: CDR1 MNHEY, CDR2 SVGAGI. The CDR3 spans 14 residues. Trimming stripped 11 bases from V and 5 bases from J, with 19 bases between.

This clone was seen more than once but under ten times. The chain recombines TRBV7-8 with TRBJ1-1; 8 bases are a match to TRBD1. The CDR3 consists of 14 residues. V gave up 5 bases and J gave up 7 bases; unmatched junction bases: 9. Germline CDR1 is SGHVS and CDR2 is FQNEAQ. The CDR3 loop reads CASSRDRGRSEAFF. The CDR3 DNA sequence: TGTGCCAGCAGCCGAGACAGGGGCCGCAGTGAAGCTTTCTTT.

The rearrangement links TRBV7-6 to TRBJ1-5; 7 nucleotides agree with TRBD1. Trimming cost V 5 bases and J 3 bases; bases outside gene matches: 7. This CDR3 has 15 residues. Germline-derived CDR1 and CDR2 are SGHVS and FNYEAQ. The CDR3 spells CASSLQTGLNQPQHF. The CDR3 DNA is TGTGCCAGCAGCCTCCAGACAGGGCTCAATCAGCCCCAGCATTTT.

As to this clone: The sample holds other DNA sequences that translate to the same CDR3. This chain connects TRBV5-4 to TRBJ1-2, with unresolved D. With 0 bases removed from V and 4 bases from J, the gap between germline ends came to 10 bases. There are 14 residues in the CDR3. Germline V gives CDR1 SGHNT, CDR2 YYREEE (reference sequence). CDR3 coding DNA: TGTGCCAGCAGCTTGGTTGGGCAGGCCTATGGCTACACCTTC. This encodes CASSLVGQAYGYTF. Drawing the rest from reference TRBV5-4 and TRBJ1-2, the complete variable domain is ETGVTQSPTHLIKTRGQQVTLRCSSQSGHNTVSWYQQALGQGPQFIFQYYREEENGRGNFPPRFSGLQFPNYSSELNVNALELDDSALYLCASSLVGQAYGYTFGSGTRLTVV.

The rearrangement links TRBV10-1 to TRBJ2-5; 7 nucleotides align to TRBD1. Germline CDR1 WNHNN, CDR2 SYGVQD (reference sequence). V shed 5 bases, J shed 2 bases, and the junction held 8 bases outside the gene matches. The CDR3 covers 15 residues. The CDR3 region is CASSFPGQQQETQYF. In nucleotides, the CDR3 is TGCGCCAGCAGTTTTCCGGGACAGCAACAAGAGACCCAGTACTTC.

This chain connects TRBV6-1 to TRBJ2-7, with D tentatively TRBD1 (5 bases). This CDR3 region has 14 residues. CDR1 is MNHNS and CDR2 is SASEGT in the germline V gene. The V end was cut by 3 bases, the J end by 4 bases, with 13 bases between. In DNA, the CDR3 is TGTGCCAGCAGTGAGGCAGGGTATGGGTACGAGCAGTACGTC. Its translation: CASSEAGYGYEQYV.

This chain joins TRBV7-2 and TRBJ2-7; D not certain. CDR1 is SGHTA, CDR2 FQGNSA, per germline. Trimming pared 4 bases from V and 2 bases from J, leaving 9 bases between. There are 13 residues in the CDR3. The CDR3 protein is CASSYTLTYEQYF. The CDR3 DNA reads TGTGCCAGCAGCTACACCTTGACCTACGAGCAGTACTTC.

DNA of the CDR3: TGTGCCAGCAGCTCGGGACAGGGGGCTGAGAAAGCTTTCTTT. Translated, it gives CASSSGQGAEKAFF. This chain joins TRBV11-2 and TRBJ1-1; 12 bases align to TRBD1. Germline CDR1 reads SGHAT; CDR2 reads FQNNGV. The V and J ends lost 4 bases and 9 bases, in that order; junction bases with no gene match: 6. This CDR3 comprises 14 residues.

The rearrangement uses TRBV18 and TRBJ2-7; D is ambiguous. CDR3 size: 14 residues. Germline CDR1 reads KGHSH; CDR2 reads LQKENI. Trimming shortened V by 3 bases and J by 0 bases, and 9 bases separated the two germline ends. In nucleotides, the CDR3 is TGTGCCAGCTCACCCCCTTCCGGCTCCTACGAGCAGTACTTC. Protein sequence: CASSPPSGSYEQYF.

The CDR3 loop reads CASSSRQGPKNIQYF. Here the CDR3 DNA reads TGTGCCAGCAGCTCGAGACAGGGCCCCAAAAACATTCAGTACTTC. The rearrangement uses TRBV11-3 and TRBJ2-4; 7 positions match TRBD1. There are 15 residues in the CDR3. V dropped 4 bases and J dropped 2; count of bases not matched to a gene: 5. Per the germline V gene, CDR1 is SGHNT and CDR2 is YENEEA.

The chain couples TRBV5-1 to TRBJ2-1; D is unresolved. V dropped 1 base and J dropped 0 bases, with 8 bases sitting between them. Germline V gene data show CDR1 as SGHRS and CDR2 as YFSETQ. The CDR3 is 15 amino acids. Here the CDR3 reads CASSLSPGSYNEQFF. The DNA of the CDR3 is TGCGCCAGCAGCTTGTCCCCGGGCTCCTACAATGAGCAGTTCTTC.

The chain employs TRBV12-3 or TRBV12-4 and TRBJ1-2; no firm D call. The CDR3 totals 13 residues. V gave up 7 bases and J gave up 4 bases, with 13 bases separating them. CDR3 nucleotide sequence: TGTGCCAGCACCGAGGACGGAGGCTATGGCTACACCTTC. It codes for CASTEDGGYGYTF.